The rows below give T cell receptor beta chains drawn from one sample of a study of T cell repertoires in cytomegalovirus infection. Using its own MiXCR run on the reads, TCRdb lists one record per CDR3 protein. The sample consists of approximately 500,000 distinct CDR3 sequences, 33% of them appearing once. For these TCRs, the target antigens are not known. The sequenced sample was cultured PBMCs, obtained from culture after CMV antigen stimulation. The receptors come from a human donor in good health (CMV status not recorded). Some clones in this sample may be carry-over from other donors' samples. CDR3s include the opening cysteine and the closing phenylalanine or tryptophan. A D gene is named only where the DNA matches it firmly. Size is stated for part of the rows, as once, few or many counts, or as a class when the clone is expanded.

D: TRBD1
size: few
length: 13
V: TRBV19
J: TRBJ1-2
CDR3: CASSTGTDRGYTF
DNA: TGTGCCAGTAGTACCGGGACAGATCGTGGCTACACCTTC

D: TRBD2
size: few
length: 14
V: TRBV7-6
J: TRBJ2-1
CDR3: CASSFGLALNEQFF
DNA: TGTGCCAGCAGCTTCGGACTAGCACTCAATGAGCAGTTCTTC

D: TRBD1
size: .
length: 15
V: TRBV28
J: TRBJ1-1
CDR3: CASLVPVGQGSEAFF
DNA: TGTGCCAGCTTGGTCCCCGTTGGACAGGGGTCTGAAGCTTTCTTT

D: TRBD1
size: few
length: 16
V: TRBV28
J: TRBJ1-6
CDR3: CASSLLPGTGNSPLHF
DNA: TGTGCCAGCAGTTTGCTTCCCGGGACAGGGAATTCACCCCTCCACTTT

D: .
size: .
length: 15
V: TRBV28
J: TRBJ1-2
CDR3: CASESSDPGDYGYTF
DNA: TGTGCCAGCGAATCCAGCGACCCGGGCGACTATGGCTACACCTTC

D: TRBD2
size: few
length: 12
V: TRBV6-2/TRBV6-3
J: TRBJ2-7
CDR3: CASSHGLGEQYF
DNA: TGTGCCAGCAGCCACGGACTAGGGGAGCAGTACTTC

D: .
size: few
length: 15
V: TRBV7-2
J: TRBJ2-3
CDR3: CASGNLDLSTDTQYF
DNA: TGTGCCAGCGGCAACCTAGACCTTAGCACAGATACGCAGTATTTT

D: .
size: many
length: 12
V: TRBV5-6
J: TRBJ1-2
CDR3: CASSRGNYGYTF
DNA: TGTGCCAGCAGCAGGGGTAACTATGGCTACACCTTC

D: .
size: .
length: 15
V: TRBV6-2/TRBV6-3
J: TRBJ2-1
CDR3: CASSYDWTSYNEQFF
DNA: TGTGCCAGCAGTTACGACTGGACCTCCTACAATGAGCAGTTCTTC

D: .
size: .
length: 15
V: TRBV11-2
J: TRBJ1-2
CDR3: CASSVEAGDNYGYTF
DNA: TGTGCCAGCAGTGTAGAGGCGGGGGATAACTATGGCTACACCTTC

D: TRBD2
size: .
length: 12
V: TRBV7-4
J: TRBJ2-3
CDR3: CASSLGLAVQYF
DNA: TGTGCCAGCAGCCTCGGACTAGCAGTGCAGTATTTT

D: .
size: .
length: 16
V: TRBV19
J: TRBJ2-6
CDR3: CASSKNLRSGANVLTF
DNA: TGTGCCAGTAGTAAGAACCTACGCTCTGGGGCCAACGTCCTGACTTTC

D: .
size: few
length: 9
V: TRBV6-5
J: TRBJ1-2
CDR3: CATVLCYTF
DNA: TGTGCCACCGTTTTGTGCTACACCTTC

D: TRBD1
size: few
length: 15
V: TRBV10-3
J: TRBJ1-1
CDR3: CAISPAGTGNTEAFF
DNA: TGTGCCATCAGTCCCGCCGGGACAGGGAACACTGAAGCTTTCTTT

D: .
size: .
length: 14
V: TRBV20-1
J: TRBJ1-1
CDR3: CSANFGASDTEAFF
DNA: TGCAGTGCTAACTTTGGGGCTTCGGACACTGAAGCTTTCTTT

D: .
size: .
length: 18
V: TRBV6-6
J: TRBJ2-6
CDR3: CASSYSGERAAGANVLTF
DNA: TGTGCCAGCAGTTACTCGGGTGAGAGGGCCGCTGGGGCCAACGTCCTGACTTTC

D: TRBD1
size: .
length: 14
V: TRBV5-1
J: TRBJ1-4
CDR3: CASSVGTGDEKLFF
DNA: TGCGCCAGCAGCGTCGGGACAGGGGATGAAAAACTGTTTTTT

D: TRBD2
size: .
length: 18
V: TRBV6-2/TRBV6-3
J: TRBJ2-5
CDR3: CASSFSRLTSGRGETQYF
DNA: TGTGCCAGCAGTTTTTCCCGTTTGACTAGCGGACGAGGAGAGACCCAGTACTTC

D: .
size: .
length: 13
V: TRBV28
J: TRBJ2-5
CDR3: CASTRQYQETQYF
DNA: TGTGCCAGCACAAGACAGTACCAAGAGACCCAGTACTTC

D: .
size: .
length: 15
V: TRBV4-1
J: TRBJ2-5
CDR3: CASSLRATLRETQYF
DNA: TGCGCCAGCAGCCTAAGAGCGACCCTTCGTGAGACCCAGTACTTC

D: TRBD1
size: many
length: 15
V: TRBV7-2
J: TRBJ1-2
CDR3: CASSTRTGALDGYTF
DNA: TGTGCCAGCAGCACTAGGACAGGGGCGTTAGATGGCTACACCTTC

D: .
size: .
length: 13
V: TRBV7-2
J: TRBJ2-5
CDR3: CASSFSEQETQYF
DNA: TGTGCCAGCAGCTTTAGCGAGCAAGAGACCCAGTACTTC

D: TRBD2
size: .
length: 17
V: TRBV2
J: TRBJ2-1
CDR3: CASSSGRVAGGRGEQFF
DNA: TGTGCCAGCAGTTCCGGCAGGGTGGCGGGAGGTCGCGGTGAGCAGTTCTTC

D: TRBD1
size: .
length: 13
V: TRBV7-2
J: TRBJ1-4
CDR3: CASQGGVREKLFF
DNA: TGTGCCAGCCAGGGGGGGGTAAGGGAAAAACTGTTTTTT

D: .
size: .
length: 19
V: TRBV5-4
J: TRBJ2-6
CDR3: CASSGPGGHIRSGANVLTF
DNA: TGTGCCAGCAGCGGCCCCGGAGGACACATACGCTCTGGGGCCAACGTCCTGACTTTC

D: TRBD1
size: .
length: 15
V: TRBV19
J: TRBJ2-7
CDR3: CASSILGQGTHEQYF
DNA: TGTGCCAGTAGTATACTGGGACAGGGGACCCACGAGCAGTACTTC

D: TRBD2
size: few
length: 16
V: TRBV28
J: TRBJ2-3
CDR3: CASGTSGPPSTDTQYF
DNA: TGTGCCAGCGGGACTAGCGGACCTCCTAGCACAGATACGCAGTATTTT

D: .
size: .
length: 12
V: TRBV28
J: TRBJ2-7
CDR3: CASSRTVHEQYF
DNA: TGTGCCAGCAGTCGGACAGTACACGAGCAGTACTTC

D: TRBD1
size: once
length: 15
V: TRBV12-3/TRBV12-4
J: TRBJ1-1
CDR3: CASSFWTGVKSEAFF
DNA: TGTGCCAGCAGTTTTTGGACAGGGGTGAAGTCTGAAGCTTTCTTT

D: .
size: .
length: 13
V: TRBV20-1
J: TRBJ2-4
CDR3: CSAPGARENIQYF
DNA: TGCAGTGCTCCGGGTGCTCGGGAGAACATTCAGTACTTC

D: .
size: .
length: 15
V: TRBV4-1
J: TRBJ2-7
CDR3: CASSQAAGPSYEQYF
DNA: TGCGCCAGCAGCCAAGCGGCGGGACCCTCCTACGAGCAGTACTTC

D: .
size: .
length: 15
V: TRBV6-5
J: TRBJ1-6
CDR3: CASSYTSRANSPLHF
DNA: TGTGCCAGCAGTTACACTTCCAGGGCCAATTCACCCCTCCACTTT

D: TRBD1
size: .
length: 14
V: TRBV27
J: TRBJ1-1
CDR3: CASRSQGEGPEAFF
DNA: TGTGCCAGCAGATCTCAGGGGGAGGGTCCTGAAGCTTTCTTT

D: .
size: .
length: 14
V: TRBV7-2
J: TRBJ2-3
CDR3: CASSLGYVSDTQYF
DNA: TGTGCCAGCAGCTTAGGTTACGTGTCAGATACGCAGTATTTT

D: TRBD1
size: .
length: 14
V: TRBV12-5
J: TRBJ1-1
CDR3: CASGLESTGVGAFF
DNA: TGTGCTAGTGGTTTGGAATCGACAGGGGTTGGAGCTTTCTTT

D: TRBD2
size: .
length: 14
V: TRBV19
J: TRBJ2-1
CDR3: CATQGTSGMGEQFF
DNA: TGTGCCACCCAAGGGACTAGCGGGATGGGTGAGCAGTTCTTC

D: .
size: many
length: 14
V: TRBV7-2
J: TRBJ1-5
CDR3: CASSSLEGNQPQHF
DNA: TGTGCCAGCAGCTCACTAGAAGGCAATCAGCCCCAGCATTTT

D: TRBD1
size: .
length: 16
V: TRBV11-3
J: TRBJ2-4
CDR3: CASSVQGTLAKNIQYF
DNA: TGTGCCAGCAGCGTACAGGGGACCTTAGCCAAAAACATTCAGTACTTC